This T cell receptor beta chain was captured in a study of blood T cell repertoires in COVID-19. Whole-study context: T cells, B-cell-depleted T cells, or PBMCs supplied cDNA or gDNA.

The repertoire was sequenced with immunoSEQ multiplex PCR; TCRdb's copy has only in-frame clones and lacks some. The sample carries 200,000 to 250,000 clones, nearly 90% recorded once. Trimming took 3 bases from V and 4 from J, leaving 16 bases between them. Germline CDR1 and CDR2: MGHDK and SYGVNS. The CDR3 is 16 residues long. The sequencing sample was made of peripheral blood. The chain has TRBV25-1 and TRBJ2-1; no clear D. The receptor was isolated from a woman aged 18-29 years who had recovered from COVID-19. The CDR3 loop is CASSDHGAREYNEQFF. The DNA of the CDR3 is TGTGCCAGCAGTGACCATGGAGCGCGAGAATACAATGAGCAGTTCTTC.